Described below is a single TCR beta chain sequence and its context. The antigen remains unidentified. This CDR3 comprises 14 residues. V was trimmed by 1 base and J by 1 base, leaving 7 bases between them. The germline V gene encodes CDR1 LGHNA and CDR2 YSLEER. Some clones are missing from TCRdb's copy, which holds only in-frame ones; the method was immunoSEQ multiplex PCR. The sample shows approximately 150,000 clones, around 88% of them seen only once. This sample is drawn from a study of T cell responses to AZD1222 COVID-19 vaccine. Study outcomes and limitations: Researchers report vaccine-associated CD4 TCRs spanning spike, with dominance at 160-218 and 743-854. Spike-specific TCR breadth and depth both grew after two AZD1222 doses.

The starting material was peripheral blood, obtained 28 days after the second AZD1222 dose. The sequence was collected from an adult who received the AZD1222 COVID-19 vaccine. The J gene is TRBJ2-5, the V gene TRBV4-3; weak D call: TRBD2 (6 bases). CDR3 coding DNA: TGCGCCAGCAGCCAAGTGGGGGGCCAAGAGACCCAGTACTTC. Translated: CASSQVGGQETQYF.